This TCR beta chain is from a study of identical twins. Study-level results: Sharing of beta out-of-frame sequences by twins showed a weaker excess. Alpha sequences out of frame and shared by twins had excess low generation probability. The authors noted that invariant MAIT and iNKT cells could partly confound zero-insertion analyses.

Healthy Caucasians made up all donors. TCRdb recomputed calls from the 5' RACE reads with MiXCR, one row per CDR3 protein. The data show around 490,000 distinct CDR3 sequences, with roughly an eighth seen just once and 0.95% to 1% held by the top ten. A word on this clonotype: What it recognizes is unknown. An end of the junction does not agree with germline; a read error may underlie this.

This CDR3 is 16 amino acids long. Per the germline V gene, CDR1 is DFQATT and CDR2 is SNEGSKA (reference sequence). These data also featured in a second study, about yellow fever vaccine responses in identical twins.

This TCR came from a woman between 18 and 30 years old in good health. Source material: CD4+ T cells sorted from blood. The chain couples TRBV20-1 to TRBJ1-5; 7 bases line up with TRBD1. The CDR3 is CCARPTGSRGRQPQHF. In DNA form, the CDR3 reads TGCTGTGCTAGACCGACAGGGTCACGGGGTCGTCAGCCCCAGCATTTT.